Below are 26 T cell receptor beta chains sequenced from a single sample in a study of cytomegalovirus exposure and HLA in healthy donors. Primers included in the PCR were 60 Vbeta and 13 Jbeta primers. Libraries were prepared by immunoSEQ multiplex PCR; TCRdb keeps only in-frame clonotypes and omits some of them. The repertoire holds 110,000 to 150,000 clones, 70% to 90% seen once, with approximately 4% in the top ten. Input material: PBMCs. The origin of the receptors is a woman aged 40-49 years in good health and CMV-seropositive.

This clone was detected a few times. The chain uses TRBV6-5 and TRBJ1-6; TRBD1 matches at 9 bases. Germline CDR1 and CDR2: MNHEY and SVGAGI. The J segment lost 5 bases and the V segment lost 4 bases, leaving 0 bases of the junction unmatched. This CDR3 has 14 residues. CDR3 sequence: CASSWTGDNSPLHF. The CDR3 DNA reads TGTGCCAGCAGTTGGACAGGGGATAATTCACCCCTCCACTTT.

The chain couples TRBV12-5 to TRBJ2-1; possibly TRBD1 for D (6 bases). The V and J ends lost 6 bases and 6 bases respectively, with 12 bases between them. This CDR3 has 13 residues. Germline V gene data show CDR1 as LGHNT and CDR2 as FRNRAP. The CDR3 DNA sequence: TGTGCTAGTGGGGACAGCCTGGGCAATGAGCAGTTCTTC. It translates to CASGDSLGNEQFF.

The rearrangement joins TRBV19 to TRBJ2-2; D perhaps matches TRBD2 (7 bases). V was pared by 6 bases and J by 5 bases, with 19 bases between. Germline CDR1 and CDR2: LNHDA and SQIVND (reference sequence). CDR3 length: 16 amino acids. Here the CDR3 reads CASSPLEGGGTGELFF. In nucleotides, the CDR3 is TGTGCCAGTAGCCCCTTGGAGGGGGGAGGGACCGGGGAGCTGTTTTTT.

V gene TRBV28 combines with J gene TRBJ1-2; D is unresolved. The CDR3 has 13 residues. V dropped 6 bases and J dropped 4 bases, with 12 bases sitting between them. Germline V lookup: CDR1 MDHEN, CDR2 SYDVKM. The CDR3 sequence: CASRSQNPYGYTF. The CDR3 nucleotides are TGTGCCAGCAGGTCACAGAATCCCTATGGCTACACCTTC.

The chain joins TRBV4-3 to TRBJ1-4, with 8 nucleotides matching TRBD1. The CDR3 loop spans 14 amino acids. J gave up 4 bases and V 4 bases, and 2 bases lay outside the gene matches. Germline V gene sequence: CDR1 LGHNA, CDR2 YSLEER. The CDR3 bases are TGCGCCAGCAGCCGTGACAGGGGTAATGAAAAACTGTTTTTT. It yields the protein CASSRDRGNEKLFF.

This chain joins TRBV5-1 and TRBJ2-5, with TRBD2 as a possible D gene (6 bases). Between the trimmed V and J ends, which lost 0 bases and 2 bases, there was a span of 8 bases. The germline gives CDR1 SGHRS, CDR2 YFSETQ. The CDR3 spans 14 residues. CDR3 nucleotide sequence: TGCGCCAGCAGCTTGGACGGGGGACAAGAGACCCAGTACTTC. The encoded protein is CASSLDGGQETQYF. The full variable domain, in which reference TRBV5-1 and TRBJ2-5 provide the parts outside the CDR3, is KAGVTQTPRYLIKTRGQQVTLSCSPISGHRSVSWYQQTPGQGLQFLFEYFSETQRNKGNFPGRFSGRQFSNSRSEMNVSTLELGDSALYLCASSLDGGQETQYFGPGTRLLVL.

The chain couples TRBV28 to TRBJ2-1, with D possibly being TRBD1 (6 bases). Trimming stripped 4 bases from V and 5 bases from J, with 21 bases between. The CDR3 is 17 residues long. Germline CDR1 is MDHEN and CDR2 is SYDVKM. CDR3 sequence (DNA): TGTGCCAGCAGTTCTCTACAGGGTTTCTCTCTAGACAATGAGCAGTTCTTC. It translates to CASSSLQGFSLDNEQFF.

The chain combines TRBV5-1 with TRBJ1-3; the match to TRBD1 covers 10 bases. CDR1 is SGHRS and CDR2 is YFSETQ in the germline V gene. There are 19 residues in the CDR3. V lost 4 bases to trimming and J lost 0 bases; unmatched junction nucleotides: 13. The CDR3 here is CASSLGGTGALSSGNTIYF. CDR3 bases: TGCGCCAGCAGCCTTGGCGGGACAGGGGCTCTAAGCTCTGGAAACACCATATATTTT.

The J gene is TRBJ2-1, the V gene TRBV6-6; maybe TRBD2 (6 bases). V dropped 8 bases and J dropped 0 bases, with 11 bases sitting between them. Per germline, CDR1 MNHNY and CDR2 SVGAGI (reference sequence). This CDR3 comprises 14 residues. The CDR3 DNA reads TGTGCCAGCCACCTGGGGGGCTCCTACAATGAGCAGTTCTTC. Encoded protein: CASHLGGSYNEQFF.

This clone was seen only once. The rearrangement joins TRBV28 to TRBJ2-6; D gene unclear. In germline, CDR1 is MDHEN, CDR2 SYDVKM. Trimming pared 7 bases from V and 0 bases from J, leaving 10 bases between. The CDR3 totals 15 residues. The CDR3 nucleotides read TGTGCCAGCAATTTTCACAGCTCTGGGGCCAACGTCCTGACTTTC. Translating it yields CASNFHSSGANVLTF.

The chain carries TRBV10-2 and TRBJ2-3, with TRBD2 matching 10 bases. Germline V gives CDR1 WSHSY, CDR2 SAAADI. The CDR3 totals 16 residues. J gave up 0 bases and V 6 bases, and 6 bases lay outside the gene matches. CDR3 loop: CASREASGGSTDTQYF. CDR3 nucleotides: TGCGCCAGCAGGGAAGCTAGCGGGGGTAGCACAGATACGCAGTATTTT.

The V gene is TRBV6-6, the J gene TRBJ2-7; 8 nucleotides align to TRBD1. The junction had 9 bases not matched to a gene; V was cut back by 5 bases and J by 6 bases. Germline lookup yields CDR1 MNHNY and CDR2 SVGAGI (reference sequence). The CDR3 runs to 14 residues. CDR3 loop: CASSPFGQGGEQYF. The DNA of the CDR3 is TGTGCCAGCAGTCCCTTTGGACAGGGAGGCGAGCAGTACTTC.

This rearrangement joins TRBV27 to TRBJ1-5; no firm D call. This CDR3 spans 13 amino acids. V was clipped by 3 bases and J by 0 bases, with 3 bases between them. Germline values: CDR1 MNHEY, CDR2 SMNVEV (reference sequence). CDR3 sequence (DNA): TGTGCCAGCAGTTTCTATAGCAATCAGCCCCAGCATTTT. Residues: CASSFYSNQPQHF.

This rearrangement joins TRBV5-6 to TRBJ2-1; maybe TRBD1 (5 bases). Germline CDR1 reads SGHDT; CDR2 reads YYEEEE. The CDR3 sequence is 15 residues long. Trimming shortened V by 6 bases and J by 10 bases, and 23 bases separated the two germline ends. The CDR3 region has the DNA TGTGCCAGCACCTCCGGTGGGGCGGCTTGGGGAGAGCAGTTCTTC. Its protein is CASTSGGAAWGEQFF.

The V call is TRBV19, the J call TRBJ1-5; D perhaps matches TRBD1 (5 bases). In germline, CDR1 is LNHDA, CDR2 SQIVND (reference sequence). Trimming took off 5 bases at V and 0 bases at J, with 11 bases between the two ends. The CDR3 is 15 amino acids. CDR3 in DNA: TGTGCCAGTAGTTCTGGGGGGAATAGCAATCAGCCCCAGCATTTT. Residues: CASSSGGNSNQPQHF.

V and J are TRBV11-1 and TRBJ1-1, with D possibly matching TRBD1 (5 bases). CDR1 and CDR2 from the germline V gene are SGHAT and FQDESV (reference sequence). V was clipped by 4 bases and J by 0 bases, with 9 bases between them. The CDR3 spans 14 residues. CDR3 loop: CASSSTAMNTEAFF. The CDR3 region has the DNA TGTGCCAGCAGCTCGACAGCAATGAACACTGAAGCTTTCTTT. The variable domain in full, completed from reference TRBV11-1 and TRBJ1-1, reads EAEVAQSPRYKITEKSQAVAFWCDPISGHATLYWYRQILGQGPELLVQFQDESVVDDSQLPKDRFSAERLKGVDSTLKIQPAELGDSAMYLCASSSTAMNTEAFFGQGTRLTVV.

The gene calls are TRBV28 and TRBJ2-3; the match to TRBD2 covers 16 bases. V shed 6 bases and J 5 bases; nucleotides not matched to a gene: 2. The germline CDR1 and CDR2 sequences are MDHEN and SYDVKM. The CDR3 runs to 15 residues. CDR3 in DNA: TGTGCCAGCAGCGGGACTAGCGGGGGGGTAGATACGCAGTATTTT. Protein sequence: CASSGTSGGVDTQYF.

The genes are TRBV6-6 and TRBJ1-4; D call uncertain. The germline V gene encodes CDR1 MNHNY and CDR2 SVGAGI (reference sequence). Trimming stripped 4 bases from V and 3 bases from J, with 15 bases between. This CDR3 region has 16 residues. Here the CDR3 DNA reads TGTGCCAGCAGTTCTCTCTTGGGCAGGTCTAATGAAAAACTGTTTTTT. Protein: CASSSLLGRSNEKLFF.

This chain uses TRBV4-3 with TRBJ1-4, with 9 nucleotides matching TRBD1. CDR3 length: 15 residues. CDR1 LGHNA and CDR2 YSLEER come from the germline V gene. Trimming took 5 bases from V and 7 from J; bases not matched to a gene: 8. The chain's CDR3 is CASSEQTGGVEKLFF. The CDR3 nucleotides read TGCGCCAGCAGCGAACAGACAGGGGGTGTTGAAAAACTGTTTTTT.

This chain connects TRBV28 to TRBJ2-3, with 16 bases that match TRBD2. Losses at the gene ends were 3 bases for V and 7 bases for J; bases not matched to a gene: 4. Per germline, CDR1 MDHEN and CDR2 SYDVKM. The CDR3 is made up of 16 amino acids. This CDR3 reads CASSLGLAGGQYTQYF. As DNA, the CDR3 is TGTGCCAGCAGTTTGGGACTAGCGGGAGGGCAATATACGCAGTATTTT.

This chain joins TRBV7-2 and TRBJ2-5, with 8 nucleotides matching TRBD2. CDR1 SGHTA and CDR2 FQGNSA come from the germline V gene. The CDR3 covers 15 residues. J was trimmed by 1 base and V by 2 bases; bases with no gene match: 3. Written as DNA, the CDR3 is TGTGCCAGCAGCTTATGGGCGGGGGGCCAAGAGACCCAGTACTTC. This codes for CASSLWAGGQETQYF.

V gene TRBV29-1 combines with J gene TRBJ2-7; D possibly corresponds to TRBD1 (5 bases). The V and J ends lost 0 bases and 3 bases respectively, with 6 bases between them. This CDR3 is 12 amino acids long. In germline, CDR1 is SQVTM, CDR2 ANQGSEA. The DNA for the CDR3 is TGCAGCGTTGAAGACGACAGCTACGAGCAGTACTTC. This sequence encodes CSVEDDSYEQYF.

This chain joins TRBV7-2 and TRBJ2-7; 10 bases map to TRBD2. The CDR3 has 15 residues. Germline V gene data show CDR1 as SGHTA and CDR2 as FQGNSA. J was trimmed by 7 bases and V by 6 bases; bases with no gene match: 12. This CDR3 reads CASSSSGSPLWEQYF. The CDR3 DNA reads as TGTGCCAGCAGTTCTAGCGGGAGCCCTTTGTGGGAGCAGTACTTC.

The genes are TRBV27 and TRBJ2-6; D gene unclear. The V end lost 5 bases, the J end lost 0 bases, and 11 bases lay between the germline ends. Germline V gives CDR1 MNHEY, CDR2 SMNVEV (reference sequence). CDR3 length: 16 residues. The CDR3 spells CASSPLWHSGANVLTF. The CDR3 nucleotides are TGTGCCAGCAGTCCGCTTTGGCACTCTGGGGCCAACGTCCTGACTTTC.

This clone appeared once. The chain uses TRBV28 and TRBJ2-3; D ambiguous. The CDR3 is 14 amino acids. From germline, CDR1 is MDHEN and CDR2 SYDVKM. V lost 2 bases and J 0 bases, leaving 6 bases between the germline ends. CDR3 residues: CASSLGLSTDTQYF. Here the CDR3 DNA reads TGTGCCAGCAGTTTAGGGCTAAGCACAGATACGCAGTATTTT.

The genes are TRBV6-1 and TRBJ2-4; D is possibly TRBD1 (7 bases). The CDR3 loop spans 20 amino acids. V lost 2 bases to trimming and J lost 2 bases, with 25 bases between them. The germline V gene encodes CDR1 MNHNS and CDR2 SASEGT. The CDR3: CASSERVSGRDRETKNIQYF. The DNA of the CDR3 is TGTGCCAGCAGTGAACGGGTATCCGGGAGAGACAGGGAAACCAAAAACATTCAGTACTTC.